Listed here is a single T cell receptor (beta chain). Its antigen is unknown. The data are from a study of T cells expressing NK-cell markers. For the study at large: Eight donors were sequenced, of whom seven were HCMV-seropositive, while the remaining one was HCMV-seronegative.

The length of the CDR3 is 17 residues. From germline, CDR1 is DFQATT and CDR2 SNEGSKA (reference sequence). TCRdb re-called the 5' RACE reads and catalogs CDR3 proteins one per entry, DNA excluded. The specimen's table records more than 250,000 distinct CDR3 sequences. Study-wide results and limits: Researchers report these clonotypes also headed the CD3+CD56-NKG2C+ fraction in a handful of donors.

The sample comprised blood T cells: a sorted CD56 or NKG2C T cell subset, CD4+ or CD8+ T cells, or bulk PBMC T cells (not recorded which). The sequence was obtained from a young man in good health. V usage is TRBV20-1 and J usage is TRBJ2-3; TCRdb reports TRBD2, a call that lacks DNA to check it against. This CDR3 reads CSASGAGLLASTDTQYF.